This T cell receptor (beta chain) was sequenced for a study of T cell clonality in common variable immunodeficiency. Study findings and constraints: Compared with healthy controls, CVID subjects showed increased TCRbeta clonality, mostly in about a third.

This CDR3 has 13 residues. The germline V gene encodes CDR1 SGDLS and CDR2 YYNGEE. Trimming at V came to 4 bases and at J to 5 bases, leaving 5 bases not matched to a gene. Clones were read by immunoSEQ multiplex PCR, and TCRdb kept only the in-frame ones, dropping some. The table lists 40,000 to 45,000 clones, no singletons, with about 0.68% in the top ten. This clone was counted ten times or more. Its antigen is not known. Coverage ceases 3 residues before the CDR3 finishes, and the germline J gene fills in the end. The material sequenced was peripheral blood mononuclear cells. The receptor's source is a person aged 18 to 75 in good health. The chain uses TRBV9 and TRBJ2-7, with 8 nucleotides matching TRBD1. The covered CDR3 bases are TGTGCCAGCAGCACAGGGGGACGGAACGAG. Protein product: CASSTGGRNE. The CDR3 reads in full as CASSTGGRNEQYF. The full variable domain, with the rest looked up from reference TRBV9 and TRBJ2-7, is DSGVTQTPKHLITATGQRVTLRCSPRSGDLSVYWYQQSLDQGLQFLIQYYNGEERAKGNILERFSAQQFPDLHSELNLSSLELGDSALYFCASSTGGRNEQYFGPGTRLTVT.